This T cell receptor (beta chain) was retrieved from a study of T cell responses to AZD1222 COVID-19 vaccine. Study-level points and caveats: No repertoire was sampled before or during the peak T cell response, only after it. Vaccination with two AZD1222 doses was followed by a rise in Spike-specific TCR breadth and depth.

Between the trimmed V and J ends, which lost 3 bases and 8 bases, there was a span of 13 bases. The CDR3 sequence is 13 residues long. The germline CDR1 and CDR2 sequences are MNHNS and SASEGT. In the case of this clone: Antigen unknown.

The protocol was immunoSEQ multiplex PCR, while the TCRdb copy is restricted to in-frame clones and leaves out a portion. The sample has about 170,000 clones, 80% to 90% seen once. This specimen was peripheral blood, taken on day 0 of AZD1222 vaccination. V gene TRBV6-1 combines with J gene TRBJ1-2; possible D gene TRBD1, 5 bases. The receptor's source is an adult in good health. CDR3 nucleotides: TGTGCCAGCAGTGAGGGGGGTTTCGAGGGCTACACCTTC. The encoded protein is CASSEGGFEGYTF.